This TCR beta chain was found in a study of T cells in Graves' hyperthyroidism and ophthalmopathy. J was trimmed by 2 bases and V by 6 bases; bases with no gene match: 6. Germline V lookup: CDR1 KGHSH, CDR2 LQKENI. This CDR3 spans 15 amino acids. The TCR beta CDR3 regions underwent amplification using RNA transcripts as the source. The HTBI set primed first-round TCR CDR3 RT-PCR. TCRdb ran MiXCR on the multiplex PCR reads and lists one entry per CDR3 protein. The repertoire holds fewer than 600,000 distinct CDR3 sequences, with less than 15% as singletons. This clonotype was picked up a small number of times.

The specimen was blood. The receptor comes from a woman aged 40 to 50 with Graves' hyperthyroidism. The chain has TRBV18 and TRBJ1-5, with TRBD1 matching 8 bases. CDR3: CASSTGEFGNQPQHF. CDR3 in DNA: TGTGCCAGCTCGACAGGGGAGTTCGGCAATCAGCCCCAGCATTTT.